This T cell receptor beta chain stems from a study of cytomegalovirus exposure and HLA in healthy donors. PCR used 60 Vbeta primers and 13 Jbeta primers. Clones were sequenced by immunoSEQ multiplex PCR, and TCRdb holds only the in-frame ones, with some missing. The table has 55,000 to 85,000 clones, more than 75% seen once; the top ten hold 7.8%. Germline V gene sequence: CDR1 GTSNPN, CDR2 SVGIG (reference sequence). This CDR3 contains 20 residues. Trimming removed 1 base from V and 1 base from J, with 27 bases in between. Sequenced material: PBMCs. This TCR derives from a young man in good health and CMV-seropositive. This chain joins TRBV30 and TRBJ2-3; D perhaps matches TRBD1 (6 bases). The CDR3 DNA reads TGTGCCTGGAGTGGGGTACGAACTTCCGACCGGGACAAACGCACAGATACGCAGTATTTT. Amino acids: CAWSGVRTSDRDKRTDTQYF.